Listed below are T cell receptor beta chains from one sample, sequenced in a study of vaccination and CD4 T cells after COVID-19. Antigen specificity for these receptors is unknown. TCRdb re-derived calls from the PCR reads in MiXCR, one entry per CDR3 protein. The sample includes some 5,400 distinct CDR3 sequences, about half seen only once; the top ten take roughly 30%. Sequencing was done on a sample of CD4+ T cells from blood, cultured in vitro. The origin of the receptors is a human donor who had recovered from COVID-19. The CDR3 runs from the conserved cysteine through the conserved F or W. The D gene is left open where the match is weak. Clone sizes are given selectively: once, few, many, or a class where the clone is expanded.

V gene	clone size	D gene	J gene	CDR3 protein	CDR3 DNA
TRBV6-5	-	-	TRBJ2-5	CASSYSGGRVRETQYF	TGTGCCAGCAGTTACTCAGGAGGGCGCGTAAGGGAGACCCAGTACTTC
TRBV20-1	-	-	TRBJ2-5	CSASPTQGNRETQYF	TGCAGTGCTTCCCCTACGCAGGGGAATCGGGAGACCCAGTACTTC
TRBV6-1	few	-	TRBJ1-1	CASSTGPVTEAFF	TGTGCCAGCAGTACAGGGCCTGTCACTGAAGCTTTCTTT
TRBV15	-	TRBD2	TRBJ2-3	CATSSSREPTDTQYF	TGTGCCACCAGCAGTTCGCGGGAGCCAACAGATACGCAGTATTTT
TRBV5-6	-	-	TRBJ2-7	CASSLFGEINYEQYF	TGTGCCAGCAGCTTGTTCGGGGAGATAAACTACGAGCAGTACTTC
TRBV20-1	once	-	TRBJ1-1	CSAGPRRGGNTEAFF	TGCAGTGCTGGACCGCGGCGAGGGGGTAACACTGAAGCTTTCTTT
TRBV6-5	-	-	TRBJ2-7	CASSYSDRRSSYEQYF	TGTGCCAGCAGTTACTCTGACAGGCGGAGCTCCTACGAGCAGTACTTC
TRBV12-3/TRBV12-4	-	-	TRBJ2-2	CASSLDRTGELFF	TGTGCCAGCAGTTTAGACCGAACCGGGGAGCTGTTTTTT
TRBV21-1	-	-	TRBJ2-7	CASSSPWLEWEQYF	TGTGCCAGCAGCTCCCCGTGGCTAGAGTGGGAGCAGTACTTC
TRBV20-1	-	TRBD2	TRBJ2-5	CSAYGLAGGTGETQYF	TGCAGTGCTTATGGACTAGCGGGAGGGACTGGAGAGACCCAGTACTTC
TRBV12-3/TRBV12-4	-	-	TRBJ1-2	CASSLAGEVDGYTF	TGTGCCAGCAGTTTAGCTGGGGAAGTCGATGGCTACACCTTC
TRBV6-1	-	-	TRBJ1-4	CASSEYRGNEKLFF	TGTGCCAGCAGTGAATACCGGGGAAATGAAAAACTGTTTTTT
TRBV19	-	TRBD2	TRBJ2-6	CASSSQLAGAAGANVLTF	TGTGCCAGTAGTTCTCAACTAGCGGGGGCGGCCGGGGCCAACGTCCTGACTTTC
TRBV11-2	-	-	TRBJ1-2	CASGRGAQIINYGYTF	TGTGCCAGCGGGCGAGGCGCCCAGATAATTAACTATGGCTACACCTTC
TRBV20-1	-	TRBD2	TRBJ2-7	CSARKPGLGNEQYF	TGCAGTGCTAGAAAACCGGGACTAGGTAACGAGCAGTACTTC
TRBV19	-	TRBD2	TRBJ2-3	CASRSRAGRDTQYF	TGTGCCAGTAGGAGCCGAGCGGGGCGAGATACGCAGTATTTT
TRBV18	medium-sized	-	TRBJ1-2	CASSPGTTYGYTF	TGTGCCAGCTCGCCCGGGACAACCTATGGCTACACCTTC
TRBV4-1	-	TRBD2	TRBJ2-1	CASSQGTSRYNEQFF	TGCGCCAGCAGCCAAGGGACTAGCCGGTACAATGAGCAGTTCTTC
TRBV29-1	-	-	TRBJ1-1	CSVRGNTEAFF	TGCAGCGTAAGGGGGAACACTGAAGCTTTCTTT
TRBV11-1	few	-	TRBJ1-1	CASSYDTRNTEAFF	TGTGCCAGCAGTTATGACACGAGGAACACTGAAGCTTTCTTT
TRBV20-1	-	-	TRBJ2-1	CSAVIRNNEQFF	TGCAGTGCCGTTATACGAAACAATGAGCAGTTCTTC
TRBV20-1	medium-sized	-	TRBJ2-3	CSAITMSRGDTQYF	TGCAGTGCTATAACTATGTCTCGAGGGGATACGCAGTATTTT
TRBV5-1	-	-	TRBJ2-5	CASSSLQETQYF	TGCGCCAGCAGCTCTTTACAAGAGACCCAGTACTTC
TRBV20-1	few	-	TRBJ2-7	CSASQVLREQYF	TGCAGTGCTAGCCAGGTTTTACGCGAGCAGTACTTC
TRBV7-3	-	-	TRBJ1-1	CASSFGQTTEAFF	TGTGCCAGCAGCTTCGGACAGACCACTGAAGCTTTCTTT
TRBV7-9	-	TRBD1	TRBJ1-3	CASSPGQGAGNTIYF	TGTGCCAGCAGCCCAGGACAGGGGGCTGGAAACACCATATATTTT
TRBV6-2/TRBV6-3	-	-	TRBJ1-2	CASSYKTVFNYGYTF	TGTGCCAGCAGTTATAAGACAGTTTTTAACTATGGCTACACCTTC
TRBV5-6	-	-	TRBJ1-2	CASSLTYTLYGYTF	TGTGCCAGCAGCTTGACCTACACCCTTTATGGCTACACCTTC
TRBV19	-	TRBD2	TRBJ2-3	CASTPRPAGGLDTQYF	TGTGCCAGTACCCCAAGGCCAGCGGGGGGGCTGGATACGCAGTATTTT
TRBV5-4	few	TRBD2	TRBJ2-5	CASSFAGEETQYF	TGTGCCAGCAGCTTTGCGGGAGAAGAGACCCAGTACTTC
TRBV19	-	-	TRBJ1-2	CASSMRQVYGYTF	TGTGCCAGTAGTATGCGACAGGTCTATGGCTACACCTTC
TRBV20-1	medium-sized	TRBD1	TRBJ2-3	CSALTGDHTDTQYF	TGCAGTGCCCTGACAGGGGACCACACAGATACGCAGTATTTT
TRBV18	-	TRBD2	TRBJ2-7	CASSPPSGASYEQYF	TGTGCCAGCTCACCGCCTAGCGGGGCCTCCTACGAGCAGTACTTC
TRBV4-1	few	-	TRBJ1-2	CASSQVGREGRIYGYTF	TGCGCCAGCAGCCAAGTAGGTCGGGAGGGGCGTATCTATGGCTACACCTTC
TRBV20-1	-	-	TRBJ2-4	CSASATGPLNIQYF	TGCAGTGCTAGCGCGACAGGACCGCTAAACATTCAGTACTTC
TRBV5-6	-	-	TRBJ1-1	CASSLDGWNTEAFF	TGTGCCAGCAGCTTGGACGGCTGGAACACTGAAGCTTTCTTT
TRBV7-9	-	-	TRBJ2-2	CASSLAWGLLTGELFF	TGTGCCAGCAGCTTAGCGTGGGGCTTACTCACCGGGGAGCTGTTTTTT